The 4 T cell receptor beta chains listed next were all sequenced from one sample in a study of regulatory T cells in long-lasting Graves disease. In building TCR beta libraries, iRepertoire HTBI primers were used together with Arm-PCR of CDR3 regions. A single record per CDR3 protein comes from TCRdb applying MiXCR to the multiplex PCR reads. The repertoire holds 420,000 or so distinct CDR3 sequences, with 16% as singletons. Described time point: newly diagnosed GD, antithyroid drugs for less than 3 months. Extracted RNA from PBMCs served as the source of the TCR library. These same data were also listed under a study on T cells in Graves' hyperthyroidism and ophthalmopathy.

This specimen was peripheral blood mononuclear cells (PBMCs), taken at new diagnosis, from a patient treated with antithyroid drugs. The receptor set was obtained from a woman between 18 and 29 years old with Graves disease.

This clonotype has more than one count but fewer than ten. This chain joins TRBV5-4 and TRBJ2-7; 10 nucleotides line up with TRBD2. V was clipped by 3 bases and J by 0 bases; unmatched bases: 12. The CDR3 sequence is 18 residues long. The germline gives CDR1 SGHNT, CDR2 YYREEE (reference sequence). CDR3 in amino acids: CASSSVPGLARSSYEQYF. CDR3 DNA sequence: TGTGCCAGCAGCTCTGTACCGGGACTAGCGAGGAGCTCCTACGAGCAGTACTTC. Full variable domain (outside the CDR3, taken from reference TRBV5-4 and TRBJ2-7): ETGVTQSPTHLIKTRGQQVTLRCSSQSGHNTVSWYQQALGQGPQFIFQYYREEENGRGNFPPRFSGLQFPNYSSELNVNALELDDSALYLCASSSVPGLARSSYEQYFGPGTRLTVT.

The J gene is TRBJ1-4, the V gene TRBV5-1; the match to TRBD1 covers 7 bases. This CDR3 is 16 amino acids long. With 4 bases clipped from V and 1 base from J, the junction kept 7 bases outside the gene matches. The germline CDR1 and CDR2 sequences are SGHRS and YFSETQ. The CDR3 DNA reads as TGCGCCAGCAGCAGAACAGGGGCGCTAACTAATGAAAAACTGTTTTTT. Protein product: CASSRTGALTNEKLFF.

The CDR3 protein is CASSLGTSGGDTQYF. DNA of the CDR3: TGTGCCAGCAGCCTCGGGACTAGCGGAGGAGATACGCAGTATTTT. V is TRBV3-1 and J is TRBJ2-3, with 11 bases aligning to TRBD2. This CDR3 region has 15 residues. Losses at the gene ends were 4 bases for V and 5 bases for J; bases not matched to a gene: 5. The V gene's germline CDR1 is LGHDT and CDR2 YNNKEL (reference sequence).

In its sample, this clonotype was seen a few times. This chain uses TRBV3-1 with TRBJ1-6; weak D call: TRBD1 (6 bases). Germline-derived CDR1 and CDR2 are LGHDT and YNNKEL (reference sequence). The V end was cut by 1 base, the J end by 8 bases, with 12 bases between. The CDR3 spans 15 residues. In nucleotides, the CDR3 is TGTGCCAGCAGCCAAGGCGGGGGGCGGCATTCACCCCTCCACTTT. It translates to CASSQGGGRHSPLHF.